Given below is one TCR beta chain in context. The antigen remains undetermined. Isolation of naive CD8 T cells was achieved by sorting on a CD8+CD4-CCR7+CD45RA+ phenotype. Germline lookup yields CDR1 SGHRS and CDR2 YFSETQ. The V gene end was trimmed by 2 bases and the J gene end by 5 bases; junction bases not matched to a gene: 3. This CDR3 has 14 amino acids. These data come from a study of molecular identifiers for immune sequencing clone quantification. Study-level results: Effector cells kept over 98% of their molecules in clones above 20 RNA copies, while naive cells kept under 1% there.

As previously described, bulk TCR libraries were made using listed TCR primers. TCRdb redid the calling of the PCR reads with MiXCR, one entry per CDR3 protein. The table has about half a million distinct CDR3 sequences, about 26% seen once; the top ten hold around 0.79%. V and J are TRBV5-1 and TRBJ2-7, with 11 positions matching TRBD1. The source of this sequence is a human donor in good health. Some libraries in this study had Jurkat cell RNA spiked in. Sequenced material: naive CD8+ T cells from blood, with Jurkat cell RNA spiked in. As to subset: FACS-sorted CD8+CD4-CCR7+CD45RA+ naive T cells. The CDR3 bases are TGCGCCAGCAGCTTCCGGGACAGGGGGGACGAGCAGTACTTC. This codes for CASSFRDRGDEQYF.